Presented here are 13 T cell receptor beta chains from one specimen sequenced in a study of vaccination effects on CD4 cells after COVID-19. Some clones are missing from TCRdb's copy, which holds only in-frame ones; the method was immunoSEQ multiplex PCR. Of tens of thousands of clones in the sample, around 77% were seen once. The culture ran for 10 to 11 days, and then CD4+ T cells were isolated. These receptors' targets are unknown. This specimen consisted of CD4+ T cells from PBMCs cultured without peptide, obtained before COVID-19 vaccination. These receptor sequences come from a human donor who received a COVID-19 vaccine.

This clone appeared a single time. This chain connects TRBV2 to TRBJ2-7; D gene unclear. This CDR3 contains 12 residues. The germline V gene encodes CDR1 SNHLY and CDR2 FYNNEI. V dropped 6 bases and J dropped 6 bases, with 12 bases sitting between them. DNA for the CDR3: TGTGCCAGCAGCGTGGATCGAGTCGAGCAGTACGTC. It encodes CASSVDRVEQYV.

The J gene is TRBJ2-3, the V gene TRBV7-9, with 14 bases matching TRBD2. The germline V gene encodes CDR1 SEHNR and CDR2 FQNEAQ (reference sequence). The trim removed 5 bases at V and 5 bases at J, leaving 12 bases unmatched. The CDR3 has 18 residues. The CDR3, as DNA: TGTGCCAGCAGCGCTCGATTGGGGACTAGCGGGGGAAGAGATACGCAGTATTTT. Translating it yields CASSARLGTSGGRDTQYF.

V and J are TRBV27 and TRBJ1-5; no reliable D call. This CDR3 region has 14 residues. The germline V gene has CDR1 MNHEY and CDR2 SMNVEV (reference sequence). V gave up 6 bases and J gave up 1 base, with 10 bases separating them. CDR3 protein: CASRRERSNQPQHF. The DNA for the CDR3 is TGTGCCAGCAGGAGGGAGAGGAGCAATCAGCCCCAGCATTTT.

CDR3 bases: TGTGCCAGCCAAAGGTCACGGGACACTGAAGCTTTCTTT. Translated: CASQRSRDTEAFF. The V and J genes are TRBV6-5 and TRBJ1-1; no firm D call. V was trimmed by 8 bases and J by 3 bases, leaving 13 bases between them. CDR3 length: 13 amino acids. Germline CDR1 reads MNHEY; CDR2 reads SVGAGI.

In DNA, the CDR3 is TGCGCCAGCAGTGAGTCGGAGGTTAATCAGCCCCAGCATTTT. Translating it yields CASSESEVNQPQHF. The chain is built from TRBV10-2 and TRBJ1-5; D remains ambiguous. The germline CDR1 and CDR2 sequences are WSHSY and SAAADI. The CDR3 loop spans 14 amino acids. With 0 bases removed from V and 4 bases from J, the gap between germline ends came to 7 bases.

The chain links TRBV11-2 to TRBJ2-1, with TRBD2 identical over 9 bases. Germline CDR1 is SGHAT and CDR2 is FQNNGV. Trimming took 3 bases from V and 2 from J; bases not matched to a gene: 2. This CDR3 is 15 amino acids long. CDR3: CASSFGGGAYNEQFF. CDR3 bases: TGTGCCAGCAGCTTTGGCGGGGGGGCCTACAATGAGCAGTTCTTC.

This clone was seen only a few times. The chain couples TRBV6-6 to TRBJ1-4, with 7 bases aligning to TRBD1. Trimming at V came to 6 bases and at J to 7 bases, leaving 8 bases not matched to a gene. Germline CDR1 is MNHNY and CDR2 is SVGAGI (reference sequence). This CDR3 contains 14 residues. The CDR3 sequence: CASRNDRVSEKLFF. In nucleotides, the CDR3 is TGTGCCAGCAGAAACGACAGGGTTAGTGAAAAACTGTTTTTT.

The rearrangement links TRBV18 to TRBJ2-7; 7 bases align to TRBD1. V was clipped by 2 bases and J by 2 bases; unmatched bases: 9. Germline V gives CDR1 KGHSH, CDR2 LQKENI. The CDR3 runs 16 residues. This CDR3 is CASSPSGTARTYEQYV. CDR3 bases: TGTGCCAGCTCACCATCCGGGACAGCCAGAACCTACGAGCAGTACGTC.

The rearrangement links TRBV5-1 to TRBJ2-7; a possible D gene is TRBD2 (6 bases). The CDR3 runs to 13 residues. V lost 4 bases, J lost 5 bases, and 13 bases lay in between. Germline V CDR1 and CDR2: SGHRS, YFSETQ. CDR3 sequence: CASSPSPGDEQYV. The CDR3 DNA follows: TGCGCCAGCAGCCCAAGTCCGGGAGACGAGCAGTACGTC.

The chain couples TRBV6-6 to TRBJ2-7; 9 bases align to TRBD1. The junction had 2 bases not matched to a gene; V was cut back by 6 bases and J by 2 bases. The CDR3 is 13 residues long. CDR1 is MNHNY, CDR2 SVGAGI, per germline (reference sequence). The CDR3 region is CASRQGATYEQYV. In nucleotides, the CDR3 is TGTGCCAGCAGACAGGGGGCGACCTACGAGCAGTACGTC.

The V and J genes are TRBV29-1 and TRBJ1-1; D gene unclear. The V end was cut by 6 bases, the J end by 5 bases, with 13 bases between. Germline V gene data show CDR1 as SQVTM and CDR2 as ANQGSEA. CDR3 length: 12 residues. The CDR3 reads CSVVDPGTEAFF. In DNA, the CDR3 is TGCAGCGTAGTGGACCCCGGGACTGAAGCTTTCTTT.

The CDR3 here is CSASSSPLKTAGELFF. CDR3 DNA: TGCAGTGCTAGTTCCTCTCCCCTGAAGACCGCCGGGGAGCTGTTTTTT. The J gene is TRBJ2-2, the V gene TRBV20-1; D gene unclear. Between the trimmed V and J ends, which lost 3 bases and 6 bases, there was a span of 20 bases. This CDR3 contains 16 residues. Looked up from germline, CDR1 is DFQATT and CDR2 is SNEGSKA (reference sequence).

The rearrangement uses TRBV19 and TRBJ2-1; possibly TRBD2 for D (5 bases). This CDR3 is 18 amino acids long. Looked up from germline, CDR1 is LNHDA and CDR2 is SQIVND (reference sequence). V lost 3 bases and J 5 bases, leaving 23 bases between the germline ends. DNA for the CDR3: TGTGCCAGTAGTATCTCGGGCCCCGGACTTACCCTCGACAATGAGCAGTTCTTC. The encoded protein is CASSISGPGLTLDNEQFF.